This TCR beta chain was retrieved from a study of T cells in Graves' hyperthyroidism and ophthalmopathy. This clonotype was seen repeatedly, ten times or more. Amplified TCR beta CDR3 regions derived from RNA transcripts. HTBI primers were used for first-round RT-PCR of the TCR CDR3. TCRdb ran MiXCR on the multiplex PCR reads and lists one entry per CDR3 protein. The sample consists of roughly 700,000 distinct CDR3 sequences, 12% to 15% of them appearing once. In germline, CDR1 is SNHLY, CDR2 FYNNEI. The CDR3 is 15 residues long. V shed 6 bases and J shed 8 bases, with 17 bases lying between them. The chain recombines TRBV2 with TRBJ1-6; D gene uncertain. The TCR comes from a woman under 30 with Graves' hyperthyroidism. The sequenced sample was blood. CDR3 sequence reads: CASRALKERDSPLHF. The CDR3 nucleotides read TGTGCCAGCAGGGCGCTGAAGGAGAGGGATTCACCCCTCCACTTT.